The source of this TCR beta chain is a study of control samples from healthy donors and cancer patients. Assay used: immunoSEQ multiplex PCR; TCRdb lists only in-frame clones, some missing. The top ten clones hold roughly 4% of a sample with roughly 120,000 clones, less than 95% of them seen once. This CDR3 region has 14 residues. Looked up from germline, CDR1 is SGHTS and CDR2 is YDEGEE. The V end was cut by 6 bases, the J end by 1 base, with 13 bases between. This receptor was taken from a man aged 25-45 years in good health. Material for sequencing was blood. The chain couples TRBV5-8 to TRBJ2-5; D is unclear. The CDR3 spells CASIGRQFQETQYF. Written as DNA, the CDR3 is TGTGCCAGCATTGGACGGCAGTTCCAAGAGACCCAGTACTTC.